The subject of this entry is one T cell receptor beta chain. The antigen remains unidentified. The sample comes from a study of T cell repertoires in cytomegalovirus infection. Study-level information: CMV epitopes used comprised recently identified HLA-C-restricted ones and well-studied HLA-B-restricted ones.

TCRdb independently ran MiXCR on the reads; one entry per CDR3 protein. In the table there are hundreds of thousands of distinct CDR3 sequences, about 33% of which are singletons. V was pared by 7 bases and J by 5 bases, with 21 bases of the junction left unmatched. The CDR3 has 18 residues. The material was cultured PBMCs, obtained from culture after CMV antigen stimulation. This sequence originates from a human donor in good health (CMV status not recorded). Some clones in this sample may be carry-over from other donors' samples. The V call is TRBV12-3 or TRBV12-4, the J call TRBJ2-3, with 7 nucleotides matching TRBD2. The CDR3 DNA reads TGTGCCAGCACCTCGACCGAAATCAGTGCGGGAGCAATAGATACGCAGTATTTT. Protein product: CASTSTEISAGAIDTQYF.